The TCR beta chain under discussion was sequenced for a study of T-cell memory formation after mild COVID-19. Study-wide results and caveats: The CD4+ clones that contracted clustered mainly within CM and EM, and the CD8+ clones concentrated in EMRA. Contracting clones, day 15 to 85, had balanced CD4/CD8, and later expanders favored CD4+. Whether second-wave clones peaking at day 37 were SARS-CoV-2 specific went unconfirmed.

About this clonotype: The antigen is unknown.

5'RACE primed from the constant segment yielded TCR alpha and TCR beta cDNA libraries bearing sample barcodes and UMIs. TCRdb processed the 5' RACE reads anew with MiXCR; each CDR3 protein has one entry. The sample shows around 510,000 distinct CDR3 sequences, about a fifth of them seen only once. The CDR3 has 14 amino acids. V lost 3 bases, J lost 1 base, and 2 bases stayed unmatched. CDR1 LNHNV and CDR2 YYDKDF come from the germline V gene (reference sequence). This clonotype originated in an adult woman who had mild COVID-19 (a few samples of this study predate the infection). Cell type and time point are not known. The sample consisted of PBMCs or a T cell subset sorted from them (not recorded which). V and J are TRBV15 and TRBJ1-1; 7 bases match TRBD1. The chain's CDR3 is CATSSTGENTEAFF. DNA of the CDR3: TGTGCCACCAGCAGCACAGGGGAGAACACTGAAGCTTTCTTT.